The sequence of this T cell receptor (beta chain) was determined in a study of shared clonotypes between healthy human individuals. From germline, CDR1 is SGHTA and CDR2 FQGNSA. V lost 2 bases and J lost 1, with 2 bases in between. CDR3 length: 12 amino acids. Deep was the level at which the assay was run. Clones were read by immunoSEQ multiplex PCR, and TCRdb kept only the in-frame ones, dropping some. This table holds over 950,000 clones, about 80% found once. Remarks on this clone: Other DNA sequences from this sample encode an identical CDR3 as well.

The chain carries TRBV7-2 and TRBJ1-2; D is undetermined. Sequenced: memory CD4+ T cells from PBMCs. Sample subset: CD45RA-negative fraction. This receptor was obtained from a man younger than 35 in good health. Some clones in this sample may be carry-over from other donors' samples. CDR3: CASSLINYGYTF. CDR3 coding DNA: TGTGCCAGCAGCTTAATTAACTATGGCTACACCTTC.